The T cell receptor (beta chain) described here comes from a study of vaccination effects on CD4 cells after COVID-19. Isolation of CD4+ T cells took place after about 10 days of culture. All study participants received two doses of BNT162b2 or mRNA-1273 vaccine. Half of the medium was exchanged for IL-2 medium on both days 3 and 7. Data came from immunoSEQ multiplex PCR; TCRdb stores just in-frame clones and leaves some out. The table records approximately 47,000 clones, 60% to 75% of them present only once. Concerning this clone: The antigen is unknown. One junction end does not reproduce the germline sequence, and a read error may be involved.

CDR1 is SGHRS, CDR2 YFSETQ, per germline. The CDR3 consists of 15 residues. Study conclusions and caveats: Convalescent patients were scarce, and early post-infection timepoints were absent.

The sequencing used CD4+ T cells from PBMCs cultured without peptide, collected after COVID-19 vaccination. The TCR was taken from a human donor who received a COVID-19 vaccine. The V call is TRBV5-1, the J call TRBJ2-1; the D gene is possibly TRBD1 (5 bases). CDR3 loop: CASRVQGISHNEQFF. As DNA, the CDR3 is TGCGCCAGCAGGGTCCAGGGTATCTCCCACAATGAGCAGTTCTTC.